This TCR beta chain was sequenced in a study of prognosis after radiotherapy for stage I lung cancer. With respect to this clonotype: The junction shows a germline mismatch at one end, possibly a read error.

Two-round multiplex PCR amplified TCR beta CDR3 from genomic DNA. Used in first-round PCR were primers specific to each TRBV and TRBJ gene. MiXCR was run by TCRdb on the multiplex PCR reads, yielding one entry per CDR3 protein. The table records 12,000 or so distinct CDR3 sequences, 45% to 60% of them present only once. Germline CDR1 reads KGHDR; CDR2 reads SFDVKD. CDR3 length: 17 amino acids. The chain has TRBV24-1 and TRBJ2-3; TRBD2 agrees at 11 bases. Specimen: PBMCs, collected before or after stereotactic body radiation therapy (not recorded which). The receptor comes from a donor at least 50 years old with non-small cell lung cancer. Here the CDR3 DNA reads TGTGCCACCATTGATTTGGGACTAGCGGCAGGGTCAGATACGCAGTATTTT. It translates to CATIDLGLAAGSDTQYF.